This is a list of T cell receptor beta chains from one sample in a study of shared T cell receptors in the human thymus. This table comes from immunoSEQ multiplex PCR, and its TCRdb copy is limited to in-frame clones, with some not included. The profile covers about 380,000 clones, with approximately 95% appearing a single time and around 0.018% taken by the ten largest. The sequencing sample was made of thymocytes. The source of these receptors is a human donor. Each CDR3 is given with its conserved first and last residue. D genes are given only for firm matches. Clone size is stated in some rows and not others, as once, few, many or a class when expanded.

>TRBJ2-1|TRBD2|TRBV12-5|NA
TGTGCTAGTGGTTTGAGTAGCGGGCCCACTAATGGGTCCTACAATGAGCAGTTCTTC
CASGLSSGPTNGSYNEQFF
>TRBJ2-7|TRBD1|TRBV29-1|once
TGCAGCGTAGAGGGACAGGGTGGGTCCTACGAGCAGTACTTC
CSVEGQGGSYEQYF
>TRBJ2-3|TRBD1|TRBV7-2|NA
TGTGCCAGCAGCACCCGACAGGGGACATACACAGATACGCAGTATTTT
CASSTRQGTYTDTQYF
>TRBJ2-7|TRBD1|TRBV7-9|NA
TGTGCCAGCAGCGCCAAGCCGACAGGGGTCTCCTACGAGCAGTACTTC
CASSAKPTGVSYEQYF
>TRBJ2-7|NA|TRBV29-1|NA
TGCAGCGCTTCGGCCCCCCCGGGCTACGAGCAGTACTTC
CSASAPPGYEQYF
>TRBJ1-5|NA|TRBV4-1|NA
TGCGCCAGCAGCCAAGTTCGGACAGACCCCAATCAGCCCCAGCATTTT
CASSQVRTDPNQPQHF
>TRBJ1-1|TRBD1|TRBV12-5|NA
TGTGCTAGTGGTTCCGGACAGGGGGGGACTAGAGCCGGGACTGAAGCTTTCTTT
CASGSGQGGTRAGTEAFF
>TRBJ2-7|TRBD1|TRBV6-6|NA
TGTGCCAGCAGTCCCCCGGGACAGAGCCTACCCGAGCAGTACTTC
CASSPPGQSLPEQYF
>TRBJ2-7|NA|TRBV19|NA
TGTGCCAGTAGTATAACGGAGACCTCCCCCACTTACGAGCAGTACTTC
CASSITETSPTYEQYF
>TRBJ1-1|NA|TRBV28|NA
TGTGCCAGCAGTTTTATAAGGGCCCCGCGGAACACTGAAGCTTTCTTT
CASSFIRAPRNTEAFF
>TRBJ2-3|NA|TRBV5-6|NA
TGTGCCAGCAGCCTTGACACGCAAGGAGACACAGATACGCAGTATTTT
CASSLDTQGDTDTQYF
>TRBJ1-5|NA|TRBV6-1|NA
TGTGCCAGCAGTGAAGATCCCAGCAATCAGCCCCAGCATTTT
CASSEDPSNQPQHF
>TRBJ2-2|NA|TRBV5-4|NA
TGTGCCAGCAGCTTGGGATGGGGGGGCCGGACCGGGGAGCTGTTTTTT
CASSLGWGGRTGELFF
>TRBJ1-5|NA|TRBV27|NA
TGTGCCAGCAGCCAAGTGGGGGGGCCGGAGGGTCAGCCCCAGCATTTT
CASSQVGGPEGQPQHF
>TRBJ2-3|NA|TRBV9|NA
TGTGCCAGCAGCGTCCGAGGGGCAGATACGCAGTATTTT
CASSVRGADTQYF
>TRBJ1-2|NA|TRBV2|NA
TGTGCCAGCAGTGAAAATTCTAACTATGGCTACACCTTC
CASSENSNYGYTF
>TRBJ2-1|TRBD2|TRBV18|once
TGTGCCAGCTCACCACTCGAGGGAGGGTCCAATAGGGAGCAGTTCTTC
CASSPLEGGSNREQFF
>TRBJ1-1|NA|TRBV4-1|NA
TGCGCCAGCAGCCAAGGTCCCACGATGGCAGGGAACACTGAAGCTTTCTTT
CASSQGPTMAGNTEAFF
>TRBJ2-2|TRBD2|TRBV11-3|NA
TGTGCCAGCAGCTTAGATAATGGCGGGAGGGCCGGGGAGCTGTTTTTT
CASSLDNGGRAGELFF
>TRBJ2-7|NA|TRBV5-4|NA
TGTGCCAGCAGATCCAGCCAGGGTAAGACCTACGAGCAGTACTTC
CASRSSQGKTYEQYF
>TRBJ1-1|NA|TRBV5-1|NA
TGCGCCAGCAGCTGGGCCCTTCGACGGCCGAACACTGAAGCTTTCTTT
CASSWALRRPNTEAFF
>TRBJ1-3|TRBD1|TRBV5-6|NA
TGTGCCAGCAGCTTGGGCCCAGAGGGGGCTCACTCTGGAAACACCATATATTTT
CASSLGPEGAHSGNTIYF
>TRBJ1-4|NA|TRBV11-2|NA
TGTGCCAGCAGCTCTGCAACTAATGAAAAACTGTTTTTT
CASSSATNEKLFF
>TRBJ2-1|TRBD2|TRBV27|NA
TGTGCCAGCAGTTCCGGGGGACTAGCGGGTCGGTACAATGAGCAGTTCTTC
CASSSGGLAGRYNEQFF
>TRBJ1-2|NA|TRBV5-5|NA
TGTGCCAGCAGCTTGGAGTCCCTCTATGGCTACACCTTC
CASSLESLYGYTF
>TRBJ2-5|NA|TRBV4-3|NA
TGCGCCAGCAGCCAAGGCGCCGGGACTTCGGCGGAGACCCAGTACTTC
CASSQGAGTSAETQYF
>TRBJ2-6|TRBD1|TRBV5-1|NA
TGCGCCAGCAGCTTGGCCGACAGGGAGTCTGGGGCCAACGTCCTGACTTTC
CASSLADRESGANVLTF
>TRBJ2-7|NA|TRBV7-9|NA
TGTGCCAGCAGCCCCCCAGGCCAGGGGACGTCCTACGAGCAGTACTTC
CASSPPGQGTSYEQYF
>TRBJ2-2|TRBD1|TRBV5-1|NA
TGCGCCAGCAGCGCCCAGGGGGCGCGGGTGACCGGGGAGCTGTTTTTT
CASSAQGARVTGELFF
>TRBJ1-5|NA|TRBV9|NA
TGTGCCCGTATCAGAGCCCATCAGCCCCAGCATTTT
CARIRAHQPQHF
>TRBJ1-2|TRBD1|TRBV7-3|NA
TGTGCCAGCAGCCTCCTGGGGGGCCCGGGACAGGGAGCAGGCGGCTACACCTTC
CASSLLGGPGQGAGGYTF
>TRBJ2-7|NA|TRBV2|NA
TGTGCCAGCAAGGGACTTATCTCCTACGAGCAGTACTTC
CASKGLISYEQYF
>TRBJ2-5|TRBD1|TRBV7-9|NA
TGTGCCAGCAGCTACCACCCAACCCCGGGACAGAAAGAGACCCAGTACTTC
CASSYHPTPGQKETQYF
>TRBJ2-2|NA|TRBV5-6|NA
TGTGCCAGCAGCGTGTCGTGCGGGTTCAACACCGGGGAGCTGTTTTTT
CASSVSCGFNTGELFF
>TRBJ1-2|NA|TRBV27|once
TGTGCCAGCCGGGGCCCGAGGAACTATGGCTACACCTTC
CASRGPRNYGYTF
>TRBJ2-3|TRBD1|TRBV29-1|NA
TGCAGCGTTGTTTCGGTTGGACAGGGATGGTCCCCAGATACGCAGTATTTT
CSVVSVGQGWSPDTQYF
>TRBJ2-1|TRBD1|TRBV23-1|NA
TGCGCCAGCAGCCTGGGACAGCGCATTTACAATGAGCAGTTCTTC
CASSLGQRIYNEQFF
>TRBJ2-5|TRBD2|TRBV7-8|NA
TGTGCCAGCAGCTTGGGCCGACTAGCTTGTCCCGGAGAGACCCAGTACTTC
CASSLGRLACPGETQYF
>TRBJ1-4|TRBD1|TRBV27|NA
TGTGCCAGCGGAGGGGACAGGGCGATGAAAAAACTGTTTTTT
CASGGDRAMKKLFF
>TRBJ1-2|TRBD1|TRBV27|once
TGTGCCAGCAGTTTTGACAGGGATGGCTACACCTTC
CASSFDRDGYTF
>TRBJ2-7|TRBD2|TRBV29-1|NA
TGCAGCGTTGAAGAGGGAGTAGCGGGAGGGCACGAGCAGTACTTC
CSVEEGVAGGHEQYF
>TRBJ1-2|NA|TRBV7-9|NA
TGTGCCAGCAGCCGATTGACAGAGGGAAAGAACTATGGCTACACCTTC
CASSRLTEGKNYGYTF
>TRBJ2-2|NA|TRBV7-3|NA
TGTGCCAGCAGCTTATCTGCGGGCCGAAACACCGGGGAGCTGTTTTTT
CASSLSAGRNTGELFF
>TRBJ2-1|NA|TRBV7-3|NA
TGTGCCAGCAGCTTAACCCCCTTGAGCTCCTACAATGAGCAGTTCTTC
CASSLTPLSSYNEQFF
>TRBJ2-7|TRBD1|TRBV7-9|NA
TGTGCCAGCAGTAAGGGCAGGGGGCCCTACGAGCAGTACTTC
CASSKGRGPYEQYF
>TRBJ1-5|NA|TRBV29-1|NA
TGCAGCGTTGGAGGGTTGGGGGTCAATCAGCCCCAGCATTTT
CSVGGLGVNQPQHF
>TRBJ2-7|TRBD1|TRBV13|NA
TGTGCCAGCAGCTTAGTTAGGGACAGCCCCTACGAGCAGTACTTC
CASSLVRDSPYEQYF
>TRBJ2-2|TRBD1|TRBV19|NA
TGTGCCAGTTCTAACAGGGGCACCGGGGAGCTGTTTTTT
CASSNRGTGELFF
>TRBJ2-3|TRBD2|TRBV11-3|NA
TGTGCCAGCAGCTTCACTGGACTAGCGGGAGGGGGAGATACGCAGTATTTT
CASSFTGLAGGGDTQYF
>TRBJ2-7|NA|TRBV7-6|NA
TGTGCCAGCAGCTTAACCGAACGGAACTCAGCCTACGAGCAGTACTTC
CASSLTERNSAYEQYF
>TRBJ2-2|TRBD1|TRBV19|NA
TGTGCCAGTAGGGGACAGGGAACGAACGGGGAGCTGTTTTTT
CASRGQGTNGELFF
>TRBJ1-1|NA|TRBV18|NA
TGTGCCAGCTCACCAGAGGAACCGGACACTGAAGCTTTCTTT
CASSPEEPDTEAFF
>TRBJ2-5|NA|TRBV6-6|NA
TGTGCCAGCAGTTACCTAGGGAGGGAGACCCAGTACTTC
CASSYLGRETQYF
>TRBJ2-7|NA|TRBV4-2|NA
TGTGCCAGCAGCCAAGAGGGAACAACTCGGTGGTACGAGCAGTACTTC
CASSQEGTTRWYEQYF
>TRBJ1-2|TRBD1|TRBV25-1|NA
TGTGCCAGCCGTCATCGGACAGGCATCTATGGCTACACCTTC
CASRHRTGIYGYTF